This TCR beta chain stems from a study of blood T cell repertoires in COVID-19. The CDR3 is 16 residues long. Germline CDR1 SGHNT, CDR2 YENEEA. The trim removed 1 base at V and 4 bases at J, leaving 5 bases unmatched. Clones were sequenced by immunoSEQ multiplex PCR, and TCRdb holds only the in-frame ones, with some missing. The top ten clones hold about an eighth of a sample with 130,000 to 150,000 clones, about three quarters of them seen once. Sequenced: peripheral blood. This clonotype was obtained from a man at least 80 years old with acute or convalescent COVID-19. V and J are TRBV11-3 and TRBJ2-1; 9 bases are a match to TRBD2. CDR3 coding DNA: TGTGCCAGCAGCTTAGGGTCTAGCGGGGTTTACAATGAGCAGTTCTTC. This encodes CASSLGSSGVYNEQFF. Supplemented by reference TRBV11-3 and TRBJ2-1, the full variable domain reads EAGVVQSPRYKIIEKKQPVAFWCNPISGHNTLYWYLQNLGQGPELLIRYENEEAVDDSQLPKDRFSAERLKGVDSTLKIQPAELGDSAVYLCASSLGSSGVYNEQFFGPGTRLTVL.